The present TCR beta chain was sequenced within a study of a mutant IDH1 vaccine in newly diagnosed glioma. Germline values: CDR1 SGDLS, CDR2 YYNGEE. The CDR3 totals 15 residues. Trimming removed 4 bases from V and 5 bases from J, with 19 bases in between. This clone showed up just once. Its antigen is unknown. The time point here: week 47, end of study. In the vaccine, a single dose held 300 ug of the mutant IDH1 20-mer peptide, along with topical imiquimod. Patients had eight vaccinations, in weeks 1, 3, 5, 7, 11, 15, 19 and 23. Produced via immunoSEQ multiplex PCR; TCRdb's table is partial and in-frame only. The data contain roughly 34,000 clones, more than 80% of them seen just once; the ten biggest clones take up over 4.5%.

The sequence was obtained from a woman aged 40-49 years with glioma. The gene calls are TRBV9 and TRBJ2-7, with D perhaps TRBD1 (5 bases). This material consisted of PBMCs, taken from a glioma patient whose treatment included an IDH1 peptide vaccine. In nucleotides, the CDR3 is TGTGCCAGCAGCCTCCGTGGGGCCGCTCCCGACGAGCAGTACTTC. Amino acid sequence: CASSLRGAAPDEQYF.